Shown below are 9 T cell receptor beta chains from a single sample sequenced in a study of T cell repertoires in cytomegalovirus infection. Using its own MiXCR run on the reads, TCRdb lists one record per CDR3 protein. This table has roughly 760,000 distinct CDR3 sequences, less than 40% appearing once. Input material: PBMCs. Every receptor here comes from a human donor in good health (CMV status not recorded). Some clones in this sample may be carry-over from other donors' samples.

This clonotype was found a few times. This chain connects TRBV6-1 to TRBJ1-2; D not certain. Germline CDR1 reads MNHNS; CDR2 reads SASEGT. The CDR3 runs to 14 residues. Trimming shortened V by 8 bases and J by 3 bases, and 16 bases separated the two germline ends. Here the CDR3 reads CASCRITSDYGYTF. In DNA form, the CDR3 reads TGTGCCAGCTGCCGAATTACCAGCGACTATGGCTACACCTTC.

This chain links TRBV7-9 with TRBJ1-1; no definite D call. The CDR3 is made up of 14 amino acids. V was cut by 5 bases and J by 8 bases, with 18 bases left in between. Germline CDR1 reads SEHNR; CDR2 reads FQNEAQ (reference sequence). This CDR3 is CASSPRTDWMEAFF. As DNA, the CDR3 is TGTGCCAGCAGCCCCCGGACGGACTGGATGGAAGCTTTCTTT.

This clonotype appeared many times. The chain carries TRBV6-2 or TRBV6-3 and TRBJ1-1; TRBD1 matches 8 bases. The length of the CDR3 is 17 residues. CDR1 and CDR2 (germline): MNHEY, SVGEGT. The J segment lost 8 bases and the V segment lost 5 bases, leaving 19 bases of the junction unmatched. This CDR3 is CASSPPGVDRGWWEAFF. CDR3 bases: TGTGCCAGCAGTCCCCCTGGGGTCGACAGGGGATGGTGGGAAGCTTTCTTT.

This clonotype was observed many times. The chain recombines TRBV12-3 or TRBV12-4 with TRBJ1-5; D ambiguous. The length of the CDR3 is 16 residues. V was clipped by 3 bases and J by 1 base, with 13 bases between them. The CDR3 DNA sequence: TGTGCCAGCAGTTTGTATCGCCCGGAGAGCAATCAGCCCCAGCATTTT. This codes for CASSLYRPESNQPQHF.

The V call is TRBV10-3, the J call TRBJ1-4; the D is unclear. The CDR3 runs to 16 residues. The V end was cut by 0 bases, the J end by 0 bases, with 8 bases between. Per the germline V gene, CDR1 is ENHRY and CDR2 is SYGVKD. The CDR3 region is CAISESRTATNEKLFF. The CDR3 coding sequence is TGTGCCATCAGTGAGTCGCGGACGGCAACTAATGAAAAACTGTTTTTT.

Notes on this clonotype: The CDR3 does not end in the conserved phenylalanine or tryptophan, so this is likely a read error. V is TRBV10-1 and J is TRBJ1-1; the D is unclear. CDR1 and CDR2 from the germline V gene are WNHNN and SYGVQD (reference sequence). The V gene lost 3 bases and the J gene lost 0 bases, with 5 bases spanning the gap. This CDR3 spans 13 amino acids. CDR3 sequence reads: CASSDRMNTEAFL. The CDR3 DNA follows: TGCGCCAGCAGTGACAGAATGAACACTGAAGCTTTCTTA.

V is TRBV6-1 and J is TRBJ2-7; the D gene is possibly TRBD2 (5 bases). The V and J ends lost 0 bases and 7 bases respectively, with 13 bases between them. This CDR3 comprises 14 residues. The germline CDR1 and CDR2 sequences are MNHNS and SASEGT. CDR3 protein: CASSEARVRAEQYF. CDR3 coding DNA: TGTGCCAGCAGTGAAGCGCGGGTAAGAGCGGAGCAGTACTTC.

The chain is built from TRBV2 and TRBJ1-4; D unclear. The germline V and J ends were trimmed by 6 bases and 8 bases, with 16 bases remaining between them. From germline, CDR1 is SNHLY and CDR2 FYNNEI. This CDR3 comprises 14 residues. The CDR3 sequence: CASRSGRIEEKLFF. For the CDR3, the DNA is TGTGCCAGCAGGAGTGGGAGGATCGAGGAAAAACTGTTTTTT.

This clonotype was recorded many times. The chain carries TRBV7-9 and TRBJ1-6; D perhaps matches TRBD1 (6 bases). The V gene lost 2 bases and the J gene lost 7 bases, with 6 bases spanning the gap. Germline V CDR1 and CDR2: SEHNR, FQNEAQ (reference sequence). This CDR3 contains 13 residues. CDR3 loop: CASSLQGNSPLHF. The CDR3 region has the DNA TGTGCCAGCAGCTTACAGGGGAATTCACCCCTCCACTTT. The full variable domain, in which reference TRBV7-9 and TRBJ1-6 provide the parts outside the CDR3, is DTGVSQNPRHKITKRGQNVTFRCDPISEHNRLYWYRQTLGQGPEFLTYFQNEAQLEKSRLLSDRFSAERPKGSFSTLEIQRTEQGDSAMYLCASSLQGNSPLHFGNGTRLTVT.